Listed below are T cell receptor beta chains from one sample, sequenced in a study of blood T cell repertoires in COVID-19. Profiling relied on immunoSEQ multiplex PCR, and the TCRdb table lists in-frame clones only, not all of them. The sample records about 110,000 clones, 88% being singletons. Sequenced sample: peripheral blood. These receptors came from a woman aged 50 to 65 with acute or convalescent COVID-19. Each CDR3 is given with its conserved first and last residue. The order of the fields is CDR3 protein, CDR3 DNA, J gene, V gene, D gene, CDR3 length, clone size. A D gene is named only where the DNA matches it firmly. Size tells how often a clone was seen (once, few, many) or the class of an expanded clone, and some rows leave it out.

CDR3aa: CASLAAGVAGELFF; CDR3nt: TGTGCCAGCCTAGCAGCGGGGGTGGCCGGGGAGCTGTTTTTT; j_gene: TRBJ2-2; v_gene: TRBV28; d_gene: TRBD2; len: 14; abundance: .
CDR3aa: CSVAVAPPGNTIYF; CDR3nt: TGCAGCGTGGCCGTGGCACCCCCTGGAAACACCATATATTTT; j_gene: TRBJ1-3; v_gene: TRBV29-1; d_gene: .; len: 14; abundance: .
CDR3aa: CASISRNTGELFF; CDR3nt: TGTGCCAGTATTTCCAGGAACACCGGGGAGCTGTTTTTT; j_gene: TRBJ2-2; v_gene: TRBV19; d_gene: .; len: 13; abundance: .
CDR3aa: CATSDSRTGGAYEQYF; CDR3nt: TGTGCCACCAGTGACTCCCGGACAGGTGGGGCCTACGAGCAGTACTTC; j_gene: TRBJ2-7; v_gene: TRBV24-1; d_gene: TRBD1; len: 16; abundance: once
CDR3aa: CASSATGTTEAFF; CDR3nt: TGTGCCAGCAGCGCGACAGGCACCACTGAAGCTTTCTTT; j_gene: TRBJ1-1; v_gene: TRBV9; d_gene: .; len: 13; abundance: once
CDR3aa: CASSHLPGGHQNYGYTF; CDR3nt: TGTGCCAGCAGCCACCTCCCTGGGGGACACCAAAACTATGGCTACACCTTC; j_gene: TRBJ1-2; v_gene: TRBV25-1; d_gene: .; len: 17; abundance: .
CDR3aa: CASREGSSGLAGRTQYF; CDR3nt: TGTGCCAGCAGAGAAGGGTCTAGCGGCCTAGCGGGGAGGACGCAGTATTTT; j_gene: TRBJ2-3; v_gene: TRBV28; d_gene: TRBD2; len: 17; abundance: .
CDR3aa: CASSPPGGSGYTF; CDR3nt: TGTGCCAGCAGTCCCCCCGGGGGGTCTGGCTACACCTTC; j_gene: TRBJ1-2; v_gene: TRBV28; d_gene: .; len: 13; abundance: .
CDR3aa: CASSPARILSGNTIYF; CDR3nt: TGTGCCAGCAGCCCAGCCAGGATACTCTCTGGAAACACCATATATTTT; j_gene: TRBJ1-3; v_gene: TRBV7-2; d_gene: .; len: 16; abundance: .
CDR3aa: CASSLRLAGGPGELFF; CDR3nt: TGTGCCAGCAGCCTACGACTAGCGGGAGGGCCCGGGGAGCTGTTTTTT; j_gene: TRBJ2-2; v_gene: TRBV4-2; d_gene: TRBD2; len: 16; abundance: .
CDR3aa: CASSLELGGISGYTF; CDR3nt: TGTGCCAGCAGCTTGGAACTGGGGGGAATAAGTGGCTACACCTTC; j_gene: TRBJ1-2; v_gene: TRBV5-4; d_gene: .; len: 15; abundance: .
CDR3aa: CASSLGIAANEKLFF; CDR3nt: TGCGCCAGCAGCTTAGGGATAGCGGCTAATGAAAAACTGTTTTTT; j_gene: TRBJ1-4; v_gene: TRBV5-1; d_gene: .; len: 15; abundance: .
CDR3aa: CAISENPAGYIQYF; CDR3nt: TGTGCCATCAGTGAAAACCCCGCCGGGTACATTCAGTACTTC; j_gene: TRBJ2-4; v_gene: TRBV10-3; d_gene: .; len: 14; abundance: .
CDR3aa: CASSLDAVKLAGAGIQYF; CDR3nt: TGTGCCAGCAGCTTAGATGCGGTTAAACTAGCGGGAGCAGGCATTCAGTACTTC; j_gene: TRBJ2-4; v_gene: TRBV7-8; d_gene: TRBD2; len: 18; abundance: .
CDR3aa: CASSPPGQGFSEAFF; CDR3nt: TGTGCCAGCAGTCCTCCGGGACAGGGTTTCTCTGAAGCTTTCTTT; j_gene: TRBJ1-1; v_gene: TRBV7-9; d_gene: TRBD1; len: 15; abundance: .
CDR3aa: CASSSGTGLTDTQYF; CDR3nt: TGTGCCAGCAGTTCCGGGACAGGGTTAACAGATACGCAGTATTTT; j_gene: TRBJ2-3; v_gene: TRBV28; d_gene: TRBD1; len: 15; abundance: .
CDR3aa: CASSPGQTNQPQHF; CDR3nt: TGTGCCAGCTCACCGGGACAGACCAATCAGCCCCAGCATTTT; j_gene: TRBJ1-5; v_gene: TRBV18; d_gene: TRBD1; len: 14; abundance: .
CDR3aa: CASSQMAGVAIGELFF; CDR3nt: TGTGCCAGCAGCCAAATGGCGGGTGTGGCTATCGGGGAGCTGTTTTTT; j_gene: TRBJ2-2; v_gene: TRBV3-1/TRBV3-2; d_gene: .; len: 16; abundance: .
CDR3aa: CASSRPTVLLPRDF; CDR3nt: TGTGCCAGCAGCCGCCCGACCGTGCTCCTCCCGCGGGATTTT; j_gene: TRBJ2-3; v_gene: TRBV14; d_gene: .; len: 14; abundance: .
CDR3aa: CASSEDRLYGYTF; CDR3nt: TGTGCCAGCAGTGAAGACAGGCTCTATGGCTACACCTTC; j_gene: TRBJ1-2; v_gene: TRBV2; d_gene: .; len: 13; abundance: .
CDR3aa: CARSLTGTSKTGQYF; CDR3nt: TGTGCCAGAAGCTTAACCGGGACTAGCAAAACCGGGCAGTACTTC; j_gene: TRBJ2-7; v_gene: TRBV5-3; d_gene: TRBD2; len: 15; abundance: .
CDR3aa: CASSPRQGSGGYTF; CDR3nt: TGTGCCAGCAGCCCAAGACAGGGCAGCGGAGGCTACACCTTC; j_gene: TRBJ1-2; v_gene: TRBV27; d_gene: TRBD1; len: 14; abundance: .
CDR3aa: CAWSRGFLVEQYF; CDR3nt: TGTGCCTGGAGTAGGGGATTTTTGGTAGAGCAGTACTTC; j_gene: TRBJ2-7; v_gene: TRBV30; d_gene: .; len: 13; abundance: few
CDR3aa: CASSGDRDTEAFF; CDR3nt: TGTGCCAGCAGTGGGGACAGGGACACTGAAGCTTTCTTT; j_gene: TRBJ1-1; v_gene: TRBV6-4; d_gene: TRBD1; len: 13; abundance: .
CDR3aa: CASSFSSGGQETQYF; CDR3nt: TGTGCCAGCAGTTTTTCTAGCGGAGGCCAAGAGACCCAGTACTTC; j_gene: TRBJ2-5; v_gene: TRBV28; d_gene: TRBD2; len: 15; abundance: .
CDR3aa: CASSRRGQGTYEQYF; CDR3nt: TGTGCCAGCAGCCGAAGGGGACAGGGAACCTACGAGCAGTACTTC; j_gene: TRBJ2-7; v_gene: TRBV21-1; d_gene: .; len: 15; abundance: .
CDR3aa: CTSSHVRDFQKTQYF; CDR3nt: TGCACCAGCAGCCATGTCCGGGACTTTCAGAAGACCCAGTACTTC; j_gene: TRBJ2-5; v_gene: TRBV1; d_gene: .; len: 15; abundance: .
CDR3aa: CASSYRSGRGGELFF; CDR3nt: TGTGCCAGCAGTTACCGGAGCGGGAGGGGCGGGGAGCTGTTTTTT; j_gene: TRBJ2-2; v_gene: TRBV6-5; d_gene: TRBD2; len: 15; abundance: once
CDR3aa: CASSQDMQVLAKNIQYF; CDR3nt: TGTGCCAGCAGCCAAGATATGCAGGTACTAGCCAAAAACATTCAGTACTTC; j_gene: TRBJ2-4; v_gene: TRBV3-1/TRBV3-2; d_gene: .; len: 17; abundance: .
CDR3aa: CSVGPPGAGGSYNEQFF; CDR3nt: TGCAGCGTTGGCCCACCGGGTGCGGGAGGTTCCTACAATGAGCAGTTCTTC; j_gene: TRBJ2-1; v_gene: TRBV29-1; d_gene: TRBD2; len: 17; abundance: .
CDR3aa: CASSPSQREFDEQFF; CDR3nt: TGCGCCAGCAGCCCCAGTCAGCGGGAGTTCGATGAGCAGTTCTTC; j_gene: TRBJ2-1; v_gene: TRBV4-1; d_gene: TRBD2; len: 15; abundance: .
CDR3aa: CASSETPSGGQYF; CDR3nt: TGTGCCAGCAGTGAAACACCCTCGGGGGGGCAGTATTTT; j_gene: TRBJ2-3; v_gene: TRBV6-1; d_gene: TRBD2; len: 13; abundance: .
CDR3aa: CASSLTSGVNTGELFF; CDR3nt: TGTGCCAGCAGCCTAACTAGCGGCGTGAACACCGGGGAGCTGTTTTTT; j_gene: TRBJ2-2; v_gene: TRBV5-4; d_gene: TRBD2; len: 16; abundance: .
CDR3aa: CASSERLAGTGELFF; CDR3nt: TGCGCCAGCAGTGAGCGGCTAGCGGGAACCGGGGAGCTGTTTTTT; j_gene: TRBJ2-2; v_gene: TRBV10-2; d_gene: TRBD2; len: 15; abundance: .
CDR3aa: CSAGDREPPYEQYF; CDR3nt: TGCAGCGCCGGGGACAGGGAACCCCCCTACGAGCAGTACTTC; j_gene: TRBJ2-7; v_gene: TRBV29-1; d_gene: TRBD1; len: 14; abundance: .
CDR3aa: CATAPDRGYQETQYF; CDR3nt: TGTGCCACCGCCCCCGACAGGGGTTACCAAGAGACCCAGTACTTC; j_gene: TRBJ2-5; v_gene: TRBV6-5; d_gene: TRBD1; len: 15; abundance: .
CDR3aa: CASSGAATPGIEQFF; CDR3nt: TGTGCCAGTAGTGGTGCAGCGACCCCCGGCATTGAGCAGTTCTTC; j_gene: TRBJ2-1; v_gene: TRBV19; d_gene: .; len: 15; abundance: .
CDR3aa: CASSLAAGEGRYEQYF; CDR3nt: TGCGCCAGCAGCTTGGCCGCGGGGGAGGGCCGTTACGAGCAGTACTTC; j_gene: TRBJ2-7; v_gene: TRBV5-1; d_gene: TRBD2; len: 16; abundance: .
CDR3aa: CASSIGTGAGDEQYF; CDR3nt: TGTGCCAGTAGTATTGGGACAGGGGCGGGCGACGAGCAGTACTTC; j_gene: TRBJ2-7; v_gene: TRBV19; d_gene: TRBD1; len: 15; abundance: .
CDR3aa: CASSFSIGTGTIRGNTEAFF; CDR3nt: TGTGCCAGTAGTTTTTCCATAGGGACAGGGACCATCCGAGGGAACACTGAAGCTTTCTTT; j_gene: TRBJ1-1; v_gene: TRBV19; d_gene: TRBD1; len: 20; abundance: .